This TCR beta chain emerged from a study of shared clonotypes between healthy human individuals. CDR3 length: 15 amino acids. CDR1 is SGHRS, CDR2 YFSETQ, per germline. V was clipped by 0 bases and J by 3 bases, with 7 bases between them. Assay: immunoSEQ multiplex PCR; the TCRdb copy retains only in-frame clones and omits some. The table shows some 2.1 million clones, with less than 95% occurring only once. CD45RO-negative cells were positively selected for CCR7, leaving out terminally differentiated effector memory CD45RA+ cells. The V and J genes are TRBV5-1 and TRBJ1-6, with unresolved D. Sequences were obtained from naive CD8+ T cells sorted from blood. The TCR was taken from a man younger than 35 in good health. CDR3 bases: TGCGCCAGCAGCTTGGCCGAAGACTATAATTCACCCCTCCACTTT. Amino acid sequence: CASSLAEDYNSPLHF.